The 10 T cell receptor beta chains listed next were all sequenced from one sample in a study of T cells in narcolepsy (dated by TCRdb to the late 2010s). Libraries came from the immunoSEQ multiplex PCR assay. The immuneACCESS repertoire file appears here via TCRdb, limited to in-frame rearrangements. These files lack a portion of the clones; in checked studies, under half of the deficit traces to unresolved V genes, and the cause of the others is not known. This sample holds around 19,000 clones; roughly four fifths were observed only once. Clones ranked in the top ten supply over 1.5% of the sample. The sample was memory (CD45RA-) CD4+ T cells from blood. The cell subset or site label for this specimen denotes: memory T cells sorted ex vivo from peripheral blood. The receptors come from a human donor in good health.

This clone has more than one count but fewer than ten. The CDR3 DNA reads TGTGCCAGCAGCACCCCCGGGACGTCAACCTACAATGAGCAGTTCTTC. This sequence encodes CASSTPGTSTYNEQFF. The chain has TRBV21-1 and TRBJ2-1. TRBV21-1 corresponds to a pseudogene. CDR3 length: 16 residues.

This clone came up a few times. V usage is TRBV4-1 and J usage is TRBJ1-3; 9 nucleotides agree with TRBD1. The J segment lost 2 bases and the V segment lost 3 bases, leaving 5 bases of the junction unmatched. This CDR3 region has 16 residues. Germline V gene data show CDR1 as MGHRA and CDR2 as YSYEKL. This chain's CDR3 is CASSQAQGAPGNTIYF. The CDR3, as DNA: TGCGCCAGCAGCCAGGCACAGGGGGCACCTGGAAACACCATATATTTT.

The genes are TRBV27 and TRBJ1-1; D is undetermined. Trimming cost V 2 bases and J 1 base, with 8 bases left between them. Per germline, CDR1 MNHEY and CDR2 SMNVEV (reference sequence). The CDR3 length is 14 residues. The CDR3 protein is CASSLTAENTEAFF. The CDR3 coding sequence is TGTGCCAGCAGTTTAACGGCGGAGAACACTGAAGCTTTCTTT.

This clone appeared a single time. The genes are TRBV2 and TRBJ1-4; possible D gene TRBD1, 6 bases. CDR1 is SNHLY, CDR2 FYNNEI, per germline. The CDR3 loop spans 15 amino acids. V was shortened by 2 bases and J by 8 bases, with 15 bases between the two germline ends. The CDR3 sequence is CASSELWQGSEKLFF. For the CDR3, the DNA is TGTGCCAGCAGTGAACTTTGGCAGGGGTCGGAAAAACTGTTTTTT. The full variable domain, rest sourced from reference TRBV2 and TRBJ1-4, is EPEVTQTPSHQVTQMGQEVILRCVPISNHLYFYWYRQILGQKVEFLVSFYNNEISEKSEIFDDQFSVERPDGSNFTLKIRSTKLEDSAMYFCASSELWQGSEKLFFGSGTQLSVL.

This clone occurred a few times. This chain uses TRBV10-3 with TRBJ2-7; 10 bases are a match to TRBD2. Germline V gene lookup returns CDR1 ENHRY and CDR2 SYGVKD. V lost 4 bases to trimming and J lost 5 bases; unmatched junction nucleotides: 8. The CDR3 has 15 amino acids. CDR3 coding DNA: TGTGCCATCAGTGGAGGGCTAGCGGGGGAGAACGAGCAGTACTTC. Its protein is CAISGGLAGENEQYF.

The chain joins TRBV15 to TRBJ1-3, with D unresolved. V lost 5 bases and J 3 bases, leaving 8 bases between the germline ends. The CDR3 is 13 residues long. Germline V gene data show CDR1 as LNHNV and CDR2 as YYDKDF (reference sequence). DNA of the CDR3: TGTGCCACCAGCGGGCTATATGGAAACACCATATATTTT. Its protein product is CATSGLYGNTIYF.

V gene TRBV6-1 combines with J gene TRBJ2-7; 7 bases align to TRBD1. The V gene end was trimmed by 7 bases and the J gene end by 6 bases; junction bases not matched to a gene: 12. The CDR3 covers 14 residues. Germline CDR1 is MNHNS and CDR2 is SASEGT. The CDR3 here is CASTTWDSPSEQYF. The CDR3 bases are TGTGCCAGCACAACCTGGGACAGCCCCAGCGAGCAGTACTTC.

This rearrangement joins TRBV7-9 to TRBJ2-2; TRBD1 matches 11 bases. J gave up 0 bases and V 4 bases, and 1 base lay outside the gene matches. The CDR3 is made up of 16 amino acids. The germline CDR1 and CDR2 sequences are SEHNR and FQNEAQ (reference sequence). CDR3 in DNA: TGTGCCAGCAGCTCGGGACAGGGGGCGAACACCGGGGAGCTGTTTTTT. This codes for CASSSGQGANTGELFF. Full variable domain (missing parts from reference TRBV7-9 and TRBJ2-2): DTGVSQNPRHKITKRGQNVTFRCDPISEHNRLYWYRQTLGQGPEFLTYFQNEAQLEKSRLLSDRFSAERPKGSFSTLEIQRTEQGDSAMYLCASSSGQGANTGELFFGEGSRLTVL.

The chain recombines TRBV2 with TRBJ2-7; maybe TRBD2 (6 bases). V lost 4 bases, J lost 6 bases, and 13 bases lay in between. CDR3 length: 13 amino acids. Germline-derived CDR1 and CDR2 are SNHLY and FYNNEI. As DNA, the CDR3 is TGTGCCAGCAGTGCGCTAAACGGGGGCGAGCAGTACTTC. It is translated as CASSALNGGEQYF.

The chain carries TRBV7-2 and TRBJ2-3; D remains ambiguous. CDR3 length: 14 residues. Germline CDR1 reads SGHTA; CDR2 reads FQGNSA. Trimming took 5 bases from V and 4 from J, leaving 13 bases between them. The CDR3 spells CASSERGPPDTQYF. CDR3 coding DNA: TGTGCCAGCAGCGAAAGAGGCCCCCCAGATACGCAGTATTTT.